A single sample gave rise to the 14 T cell receptor beta chains below, sequenced in a study of OX40 agonist ivuxolimab in advanced cancers. The table came from immunoSEQ multiplex PCR; TCRdb's copy has only in-frame clones and leaves some out. This table holds 150,000 to 180,000 clones, roughly 94% found once. The sample was CD4+ or CD8+ T cells sorted from blood, taken in a trial of the OX40 agonist ivuxolimab. The receptors come from an adult with an advanced solid tumor such as melanoma, head and neck, liver or kidney cancer.

This clone was counted a few times. Distinct nucleotide sequences in the sample also encode this CDR3. The chain has TRBV5-1 and TRBJ2-3; 8 bases are shared with TRBD2. Germline CDR1 SGHRS, CDR2 YFSETQ. Losses at the gene ends were 0 bases for V and 5 bases for J; bases not matched to a gene: 5. The length of the CDR3 is 15 residues. In nucleotides, the CDR3 is TGCGCCAGCAGCTTGGGCGGGACTAGTGGAGATACGCAGTATTTT. As protein: CASSLGGTSGDTQYF.

The rearrangement joins TRBV5-8 to TRBJ2-3; TRBD2 matches at 13 bases. Germline CDR1 SGHTS, CDR2 YDEGEE. This CDR3 comprises 18 residues. J lost 0 bases, V lost 0 bases, and 4 bases had no gene match. The DNA of the CDR3 is TGTGCCAGCAGCTTGGCGGTGACTAGCGGGGGGAGCACAGATACGCAGTATTTT. The encoded protein is CASSLAVTSGGSTDTQYF.

V is TRBV13 and J is TRBJ2-6; D tentatively reads TRBD1 or TRBD2 (5 bases each). Per the germline V gene, CDR1 is PRHDT and CDR2 is FYEKMQ (reference sequence). The germline V and J ends were trimmed by 5 bases and 4 bases, with 15 bases remaining between them. The CDR3 totals 16 residues. The CDR3 protein is CASSTRQGPGANVLTF. In DNA, the CDR3 is TGTGCCAGCAGCACGCGCCAGGGACCCGGGGCCAACGTCCTGACTTTC.

The chain joins TRBV18 to TRBJ2-7; 7 bases are a match to TRBD2. Germline V gene lookup returns CDR1 KGHSH and CDR2 LQKENI. V lost 8 bases, J lost 7 bases, and 5 bases stayed unmatched. This CDR3 spans 11 amino acids. CDR3 sequence (DNA): TGTGCCAGCCTACTCGGGGGGGAGCAGTACTTC. Protein sequence: CASLLGGEQYF.

This chain uses TRBV18 with TRBJ2-7; possibly TRBD2 for D (5 bases). Germline V gene lookup returns CDR1 KGHSH and CDR2 LQKENI. The CDR3 is made up of 16 amino acids. V lost 3 bases to trimming and J lost 3 bases, with 18 bases between them. The CDR3 nucleotides are TGTGCCAGCTCACCGCCGGGGTGGTGGCCAAACTACGAGCAGTACTTC. Translated: CASSPPGWWPNYEQYF.

The chain employs TRBV30 and TRBJ2-2; TRBD2 matches at 12 bases. After removal of 3 bases from V and 7 bases from J, the junction contained 9 bases not matched to a gene. Looked up from germline, CDR1 is GTSNPN and CDR2 is SVGIG (reference sequence). This CDR3 has 16 residues. The CDR3 nucleotides are TGTGCCTGGAGCGGATGGCTAGCGGGAGGGGGCGGGGAGCTGTTTTTT. Translation gives CAWSGWLAGGGGELFF.

The rearrangement joins TRBV9 to TRBJ1-4, with D possibly being TRBD1 (6 bases). The CDR3 spans 15 residues. Germline V gives CDR1 SGDLS, CDR2 YYNGEE. The ends were cut back, 4 bases at V and 1 base at J, with 11 bases in the middle. The CDR3 bases are TGTGCCAGCAGCTCTACCAGGGGAACTAATGAAAAACTGTTTTTT. This gives the protein CASSSTRGTNEKLFF.

The J gene is TRBJ1-3, the V gene TRBV10-3; TRBD1 is a possible D gene (6 bases). V gave up 0 bases and J gave up 3 bases, with 15 bases separating them. The V gene's germline CDR1 is ENHRY and CDR2 SYGVKD. This CDR3 spans 17 amino acids. The CDR3 bases are TGTGCCATCAGTGAGTCGGTCGGGGGGCGCCTTGGAAACACCATATATTTT. It encodes CAISESVGGRLGNTIYF.

The count of this clone is one. The rearrangement links TRBV5-1 to TRBJ2-3, with 11 nucleotides matching TRBD2. From germline, CDR1 is SGHRS and CDR2 YFSETQ. J gave up 0 bases and V 0 bases, and 3 bases lay outside the gene matches. There are 17 residues in the CDR3. DNA for the CDR3: TGCGCCAGCAGCTTGGGTGGGACTAGCGGCAGCACAGATACGCAGTATTTT. Its protein is CASSLGGTSGSTDTQYF.

The chain uses TRBV6-5 and TRBJ2-4; 7 bases line up with TRBD1. CDR3 length equals 13 residues. The junction had 7 bases not matched to a gene; V was cut back by 0 bases and J by 14 bases. CDR1 is MNHEY, CDR2 SVGAGI, per germline. The chain's CDR3 is CASSYSIGTVKYF. The DNA of the CDR3 is TGTGCCAGCAGTTACTCGATAGGGACAGTTAAGTACTTC.

CDR3 nucleotide sequence: TGTGCCAGCAGTGACAGACATTCTTTTAAAAACATTCAGTACTTC. Amino acids: CASSDRHSFKNIQYF. V usage is TRBV2 and J usage is TRBJ2-4; no clear D gene. The germline V gene has CDR1 SNHLY and CDR2 FYNNEI. There are 15 residues in the CDR3. Deletions cut 3 bases from V and 4 bases from J, with 13 bases between.

The chain is built from TRBV28 and TRBJ1-4; D gene unclear. V lost 5 bases and J lost 8, with 15 bases in between. From germline, CDR1 is MDHEN and CDR2 SYDVKM. The CDR3 totals 14 residues. CDR3 residues: CASSPSGRREKLFF. CDR3 coding DNA: TGTGCCAGCAGTCCCTCCGGCAGGCGGGAAAAACTGTTTTTT.

The gene calls are TRBV28 and TRBJ1-3; TRBD1 is a possible D gene (6 bases). The CDR3 has 14 residues. V lost 6 bases and J lost 4, with 13 bases in between. Germline CDR1 MDHEN, CDR2 SYDVKM. CDR3 sequence reads: CASSRPGGGNTIYF. DNA of the CDR3: TGTGCCAGCAGCCGACCCGGGGGCGGAAACACCATATATTTT.

The rearrangement links TRBV19 to TRBJ2-7; D remains ambiguous. Germline V gene data show CDR1 as LNHDA and CDR2 as SQIVND (reference sequence). With 4 bases removed from V and 3 bases from J, the gap between germline ends came to 25 bases. This CDR3 has 18 residues. CDR3 DNA sequence: TGTGCCAGTAGTACCCCAACCGGTTCTGGGCCGAAACTCTACGAGCAGTACTTC. Encoded protein: CASSTPTGSGPKLYEQYF. Full variable domain (rest looked up from reference TRBV19 and TRBJ2-7): DGGITQSPKYLFRKEGQNVTLSCEQNLNHDAMYWYRQDPGQGLRLIYYSQIVNDFQKGDIAEGYSVSREKKESFPLTVTSAQKNPTAFYLCASSTPTGSGPKLYEQYFGPGTRLTVT.